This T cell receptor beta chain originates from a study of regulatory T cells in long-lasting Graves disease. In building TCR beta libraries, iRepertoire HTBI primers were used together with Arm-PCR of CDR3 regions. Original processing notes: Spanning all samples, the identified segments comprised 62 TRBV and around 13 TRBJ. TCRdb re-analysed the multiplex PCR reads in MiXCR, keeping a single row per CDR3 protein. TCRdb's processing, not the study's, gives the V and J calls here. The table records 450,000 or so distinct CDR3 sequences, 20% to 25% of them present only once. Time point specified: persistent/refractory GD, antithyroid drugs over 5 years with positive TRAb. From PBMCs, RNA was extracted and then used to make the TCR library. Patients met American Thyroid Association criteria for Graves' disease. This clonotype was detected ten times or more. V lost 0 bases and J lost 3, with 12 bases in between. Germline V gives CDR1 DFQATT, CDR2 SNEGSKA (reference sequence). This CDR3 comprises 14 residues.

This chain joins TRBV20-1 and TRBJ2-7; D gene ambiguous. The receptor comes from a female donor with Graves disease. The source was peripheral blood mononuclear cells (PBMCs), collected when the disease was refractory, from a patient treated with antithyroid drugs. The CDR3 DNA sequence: TGCAGTGCTAGAGATCTCCGACATTTCTACGAGCAGTACTTC. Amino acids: CSARDLRHFYEQYF.